The rows below give T cell receptor beta chains drawn from one sample of a study of cytomegalovirus exposure and HLA in healthy donors. The protocol was immunoSEQ multiplex PCR, while the TCRdb copy is restricted to in-frame clones and leaves out a portion. The table lists about 120,000 clones, roughly nine tenths of them singletons. Sample: PBMCs. Source of these receptors: a woman under 30 in good health and CMV-seronegative. Each CDR3 is given with its conserved first and last residue. A D gene is named only where the DNA matches it firmly. Part of the rows lack a size; the others show once, few, many or a class for expanded clones.

cdr3_aa cdr3_nt d_call j_call clone_size cdr3_length v_call
CASSVGVTSTQETQYF TGTGCCAGCAGCGTAGGGGTGACATCCACCCAAGAGACCCAGTACTTC - TRBJ2-5 - 16 TRBV9
CASSLDVASETQYF TGCGCCAGCAGCTTGGATGTAGCCTCGGAGACCCAGTACTTC - TRBJ2-5 - 14 TRBV5-1
CASIIQGTGMGGYTF TGTGCCAGCATAATCCAAGGGACAGGGATGGGTGGCTACACCTTC TRBD1 TRBJ1-2 - 15 TRBV28
CSARQGNQPQHF TGCAGCGCTCGACAGGGGAATCAGCCCCAGCATTTT TRBD1 TRBJ1-5 - 12 TRBV29-1
CASSRRGGPEKLFF TGTGCCAGCAGCAGGAGGGGGGGACCGGAAAAACTGTTTTTT - TRBJ1-4 - 14 TRBV7-2
CASSYDSANYGYTF TGTGCCAGCAGTTACGATTCAGCTAACTATGGCTACACCTTC - TRBJ1-2 once 14 TRBV6-5
CASSEFPPVLAPGSPLHF TGTGCCAGCAGTGAATTCCCCCCCGTTCTGGCACCGGGATCACCCCTCCACTTT - TRBJ1-6 - 18 TRBV6-1
CASAAVGGANVLTF TGTGCCAGCGCCGCGGTAGGTGGGGCCAACGTCCTGACTTTC - TRBJ2-6 - 14 TRBV18
CASTLAGEAQPQHF TGTGCCAGCACGTTAGCTGGGGAGGCTCAGCCCCAGCATTTT - TRBJ1-5 - 14 TRBV2
CASSLDRASWNEQFF TGTGCCAGCAGCTTAGATCGAGCTAGCTGGAATGAGCAGTTCTTC - TRBJ2-1 - 15 TRBV11-3
CASTPNSGYTF TGTGCCAGCACTCCCAACTCGGGCTACACCTTC - TRBJ1-2 - 11 TRBV5-6
CASSPQGATNNEQFF TGTGCCAGCAGCCCGCAAGGGGCCACCAACAATGAGCAGTTCTTC - TRBJ2-1 - 15 TRBV9
CATSSKGQGSMITNEKLFF TGTGCCACCAGCAGTAAAGGACAGGGAAGTATGATTACTAATGAAAAACTGTTTTTT TRBD1 TRBJ1-4 - 19 TRBV15
CASSQEKYGPNTEAFF TGTGCCAGCAGCCAAGAGAAGTATGGCCCTAACACTGAAGCTTTCTTT - TRBJ1-1 - 16 TRBV14
CASSQDPGGNRETQYF TGTGCCAGCAGCCAAGATCCGGGGGGCAACCGGGAGACCCAGTACTTC - TRBJ2-5 - 16 TRBV4-2
CASSRSGSMETQYF TGCGCCAGCAGCCGTAGCGGGAGTATGGAGACCCAGTACTTC TRBD2 TRBJ2-5 - 14 TRBV5-1
CAWSPLDSSNYGYTF TGTGCCTGGAGTCCCCTGGACAGCTCTAACTATGGCTACACCTTC - TRBJ1-2 once 15 TRBV30
CASSLEASGRYEQYF TGTGCCAGCAGCTTGGAGGCTAGCGGGAGATACGAGCAGTACTTC TRBD2 TRBJ2-7 - 15 TRBV5-4
CASSVGGIAGVSGELFF TGTGCCAGCAGCGTAGGGGGGATAGCGGGAGTCTCCGGGGAGCTGTTTTTT TRBD2 TRBJ2-2 - 17 TRBV9
CSVAPLTSGNTDTQYF TGCAGCGTGGCCCCCTTGACTAGCGGGAACACAGATACGCAGTATTTT TRBD2 TRBJ2-3 - 16 TRBV29-1
CASSLRGSAEQFF TGTGCCAGCAGTTTACGGGGATCGGCTGAGCAGTTCTTC - TRBJ2-1 - 13 TRBV28
CASSPGTGGSGGELFF TGTGCCAGCAGCCCCGGGACAGGGGGCTCAGGCGGGGAGCTGTTTTTT TRBD1 TRBJ2-2 - 16 TRBV7-8
CASSSTGAGYRSGANVLTF TGTGCCAGCAGCTCAACAGGGGCCGGATACCGCTCTGGGGCCAACGTCCTGACTTTC TRBD1 TRBJ2-6 - 19 TRBV11-2
CASRSLGHEQYF TGCGCCAGCAGATCCCTGGGCCACGAGCAGTACTTC - TRBJ2-7 - 12 TRBV5-1
CASSYSSGRVTGELFF TGTGCCAGCAGTTACTCTAGCGGGCGAGTAACCGGGGAGCTGTTTTTT TRBD2 TRBJ2-2 - 16 TRBV6-5
CASSQTRGGPDTQYF TGCGCCAGCAGCCAAACTCGCGGGGGGCCCGATACGCAGTATTTT TRBD2 TRBJ2-3 - 15 TRBV4-1
CASSLASSGYNEQFF TGTGCCAGCAGCTTGGCCTCTAGCGGCTACAATGAGCAGTTCTTC TRBD2 TRBJ2-1 - 15 TRBV5-4
CASSPGQYQETQYF TGTGCCAGCAGCCCGGGACAGTACCAAGAGACCCAGTACTTC TRBD1 TRBJ2-5 - 14 TRBV7-9
CASSHGGREIDEQYF TGTGCCAGCAGCCATGGAGGGCGGGAGATCGACGAGCAGTACTTC TRBD2 TRBJ2-7 - 15 TRBV2
CASRPMSGGESQEKLFF TGTGCCAGCAGACCCATGTCAGGGGGCGAAAGTCAGGAAAAACTGTTTTTT TRBD1 TRBJ1-4 once 17 TRBV28
CASSVDSTEAFF TGTGCCAGCAGCGTGGACTCGACTGAAGCTTTCTTT - TRBJ1-1 - 12 TRBV11-3
CASSLGGQSSEAFF TGCGCCAGCAGCTTGGGAGGCCAGAGCAGCGAAGCTTTCTTT - TRBJ1-1 once 14 TRBV5-1
CASRLRKQEGETQYF TGTGCCAGCCGCCTACGAAAACAGGAAGGAGAGACCCAGTACTTC - TRBJ2-5 - 15 TRBV18
CASSVIGAPNTGELFF TGTGCCAGCAGCGTAATTGGGGCGCCGAACACCGGGGAGCTGTTTTTT - TRBJ2-2 - 16 TRBV9
CASSQEFAGVSYNEQFF TGTGCCAGCAGCCAAGAATTTGCGGGAGTGAGCTACAATGAGCAGTTCTTC TRBD2 TRBJ2-1 - 17 TRBV14